This TCR beta chain was obtained from a study of blood T cell repertoires in COVID-19. Sequencing was performed with immunoSEQ multiplex PCR; in TCRdb, only in-frame clones are kept and a portion is missing. The sample has 140,000 to 150,000 clones, roughly 90% seen once. V shed 1 base and J 1 base; nucleotides not matched to a gene: 2. The germline CDR1 and CDR2 sequences are SQVTM and ANQGSEA. The CDR3 is 14 residues long. This TCR came from a human donor in a cohort sampled during active COVID-19. The sample was peripheral blood. The gene calls are TRBV29-1 and TRBJ2-7; the match to TRBD1 covers 9 bases. CDR3 region: CSVEGTGASYEQYF. In DNA, the CDR3 is TGCAGCGTTGAAGGGACAGGGGCATCCTACGAGCAGTACTTC.